This T cell receptor (beta chain) stems from a study of PD-1 blockade in classical Hodgkin lymphoma. Study observations and caveats: It was reported that newly diagnosed patients had less baseline TCR diversity than healthy donors. A significant rise in TCR diversity was seen by C4D1 for CD4+ cells but not for CD8+ cells. Newly diagnosed patients had diversity similar to the baseline diversity of complete responders. Repertoires differed for reasons still undefined, possibly disease activity or prior therapy.

Time point: cycle 4 day 1 (C4D1), after 6 weeks of nivolumab. Brentuximab vedotin exposure varied, and every patient relapsed after autologous stem cell transplantation. Method: immunoSEQ multiplex PCR; TCRdb's copy keeps in-frame clones and lacks some. The sample includes approximately 96,000 clones, roughly 91% seen only once; the top ten take around 2%. On this clone itself: Its matching antigen is unknown.

Germline V gene lookup returns CDR1 SGHAT and CDR2 FQNNGV. The CDR3 has 13 amino acids. Trimming removed 8 bases at V and 1 base at J, with 12 bases between. Sequencing was performed on peripheral blood mononuclear cells (PBMCs), taken before the fourth cycle of nivolumab. This TCR derives from a human donor with classical Hodgkin lymphoma. The chain uses TRBV11-2 and TRBJ2-7, with D possibly matching TRBD1 (6 bases). CDR3 coding DNA: TGTGCCAGCTCCCGGGACACGTCCTACGAGCAGTACTTC. Translation: CASSRDTSYEQYF.